The clone carrying this T cell receptor (beta chain) was detected once. TCRdb fed the RT-PCR reads into MiXCR, producing one record per CDR3 protein. The sample has about 700,000 distinct CDR3 sequences, approximately 15% seen once. The trim removed 5 bases at V and 0 bases at J, leaving 8 bases unmatched. CDR1 is MNHNY and CDR2 is SVGAGI in the germline V gene (reference sequence). This CDR3 is built from 18 residues. The V call is TRBV6-6, the J call TRBJ2-6; 9 nucleotides match TRBD1. The TCR originated in a female donor in good health, serving as a healthy control. The sample was memory CD4+ T cells from blood. Here the CDR3 reads CASSPAGQGSSGANVLTF. The DNA for the CDR3 is TGTGCCAGCAGTCCAGCGGGACAGGGAAGCTCTGGGGCCAACGTCCTGACTTTC.